Presented here are 22 T cell receptor beta chains from one specimen sequenced in a study of T cells in Graves' hyperthyroidism and ophthalmopathy. Amplified regions were TCR beta CDR3 sequences from RNA transcripts. The HTBI primer set was used in a first-round RT-PCR of the TCR CDR3. Using its own MiXCR run on the multiplex PCR reads, TCRdb lists one record per CDR3 protein. The table has 500,000 to 750,000 distinct CDR3 sequences, over 12% seen once. Sequencing input: blood. Source of these receptors: a woman younger than 30 with Graves' ophthalmopathy.

The chain is built from TRBV7-9 and TRBJ2-3; no firm D call. The germline CDR1 and CDR2 sequences are SEHNR and FQNEAQ (reference sequence). The V end was cut by 1 base, the J end by 13 bases, with 12 bases between. The CDR3 spans 12 residues. In nucleotides, the CDR3 is TGTGCCAGCAGCTTAGAGGCCCGCCACGAGTATTTT. Translating gives CASSLEARHEYF.

With respect to this clonotype: The junction departs from germline at one end; a sequencing error may be responsible. The chain combines TRBV6-2 or TRBV6-3 with TRBJ1-4, with D unresolved. Germline CDR1 MNHEY, CDR2 SVGEGT. The CDR3 covers 16 residues. CDR3 DNA: TGTACCAGCACACAGACCCTGTGGGCAACTAATGAAAAACTGTTTTTT. Protein product: CTSTQTLWATNEKLFF.

Ten or more counts support this clonotype. The rearrangement uses TRBV5-1 and TRBJ2-5; the match to TRBD2 covers 9 bases. J gave up 3 bases and V 0 bases, and 6 bases lay outside the gene matches. CDR3 length: 16 residues. Germline values: CDR1 SGHRS, CDR2 YFSETQ. In DNA, the CDR3 is TGCGCCAGCAGCTTGGCCACAATAGCGGGAGAAGAGACCCAGTACTTC. Translated, it gives CASSLATIAGEETQYF.

The chain employs TRBV5-6 and TRBJ2-4; weak D call: TRBD2 (6 bases). The germline V and J ends were trimmed by 3 bases and 0 bases, with 13 bases remaining between them. This CDR3 is 16 amino acids long. CDR1 is SGHDT and CDR2 is YYEEEE in the germline V gene. The CDR3 DNA reads as TGTGCCAGCAGCTCCGGGGGTCTTCTAGCCAAAAACATTCAGTACTTC. This translates into CASSSGGLLAKNIQYF.

This clonotype was recorded many times. CDR3 nucleotides: TGTGCCACCAGTGATGGATATGGGACCGCCAGATATGGCTACACCTTC. Its translation: CATSDGYGTARYGYTF. The rearrangement uses TRBV24-1 and TRBJ1-2; D may be TRBD1 (5 bases). V was pared by 3 bases and J by 5 bases, with 18 bases between. The CDR3 is made up of 16 amino acids. Per germline, CDR1 KGHDR and CDR2 SFDVKD.

This clonotype was counted ten times or more. The genes are TRBV2 and TRBJ2-1; unclear D gene. The CDR3 extends over 12 amino acids. Trimming took off 3 bases at V and 4 bases at J, with 4 bases between the two ends. Germline V gene sequence: CDR1 SNHLY, CDR2 FYNNEI. CDR3 in DNA: TGTGCCAGCAGTGATTCGTACAATGAGCAGTTCTTC. It translates to CASSDSYNEQFF.

The genes are TRBV28 and TRBJ2-3, with 8 bases matching TRBD1. The junction had 14 bases not matched to a gene; V was cut back by 8 bases and J by 10 bases. CDR1 and CDR2 (germline): MDHEN, SYDVKM. The CDR3 length is 14 residues. In DNA, the CDR3 is TGTGCCAGCCCGCCGGGGGACAGGAGCGGTGCGCAGTATTTT. This gives the protein CASPPGDRSGAQYF.

This clonotype was seen at least ten times. V usage is TRBV6-1 and J usage is TRBJ2-5; the D gene is possibly TRBD2 (6 bases). The V gene's germline CDR1 is MNHNS and CDR2 SASEGT. The germline V and J ends were trimmed by 5 bases and 3 bases, with 28 bases remaining between them. CDR3 size: 19 residues. The CDR3, as DNA: TGTGCCAGCAGTTCCCCGCGGGCTGCGAGCTCGGGGGTGAAAGAGACCCAGTACTTC. Translated, it gives CASSSPRAASSGVKETQYF.

This clonotype was counted between two and nine times. V and J are TRBV2 and TRBJ2-7, with D tentatively TRBD2 (5 bases). The CDR3 loop spans 14 amino acids. Germline values: CDR1 SNHLY, CDR2 FYNNEI. V gave up 6 bases and J gave up 3 bases, with 15 bases separating them. The CDR3 DNA is TGTGCCAGCAGCAAGGAGACTAATCTCTACGAGCAGTACTTC. This codes for CASSKETNLYEQYF.

The chain recombines TRBV30 with TRBJ2-1, with 7 bases that match TRBD2. The CDR3 is 16 amino acids. CDR1 and CDR2 (germline): GTSNPN, SVGIG (reference sequence). V was pared by 0 bases and J by 0 bases, with 5 bases of the junction left unmatched. CDR3 sequence reads: CAWSVGLADSYNEQFF. The CDR3 DNA reads as TGTGCCTGGAGTGTTGGCCTAGCGGACTCCTACAATGAGCAGTTCTTC.

DNA of the CDR3: TGTGCCAGCAGTTGGGGACTAGCGGGAGTGACCTACGAGCAGTACTTC. The encoded protein is CASSWGLAGVTYEQYF. This sequence joins TRBV28 and TRBJ2-7; TRBD2 matches 14 bases. The CDR3 loop spans 16 amino acids. Germline lookup yields CDR1 MDHEN and CDR2 SYDVKM. J gave up 2 bases and V 4 bases, and 4 bases lay outside the gene matches.

This clonotype was detected only a few times. The chain is built from TRBV29-1 and TRBJ2-7; D is uncertain. CDR1 and CDR2 (germline): SQVTM, ANQGSEA. V was pared by 4 bases and J by 2 bases, with 9 bases between. The CDR3 extends over 12 amino acids. The CDR3 loop reads CSVVFRAYEQYF. In DNA, the CDR3 is TGCAGCGTTGTATTCCGAGCCTACGAGCAGTACTTC.

The sample holds many counts of this clonotype. This sequence joins TRBV6-2 or TRBV6-3 and TRBJ2-7, with unresolved D. The germline V gene encodes CDR1 MNHEY and CDR2 SVGEGT. V lost 2 bases, J lost 0 bases, and 5 bases lay in between. The CDR3 length is 13 residues. The CDR3 spells CASSYRNSYEQYF. The CDR3 nucleotides read TGTGCCAGCAGTTACAGGAACTCCTACGAGCAGTACTTC.

This clonotype was counted many times. V gene TRBV20-1 combines with J gene TRBJ1-2; D perhaps matches TRBD1 (6 bases). Germline CDR1 DFQATT, CDR2 SNEGSKA (reference sequence). This CDR3 spans 15 amino acids. V was shortened by 0 bases and J by 3 bases, with 14 bases between the two germline ends. The CDR3 here is CSARDWVGHHYGYTF. The CDR3 bases are TGCAGTGCTAGAGATTGGGTGGGACATCACTATGGCTACACCTTC.

This clonotype was recorded many times. The chain couples TRBV6-1 to TRBJ1-5, with 7 bases fitting TRBD1. CDR1 and CDR2 (germline): MNHNS, SASEGT. The junction had 13 bases not matched to a gene; V was cut back by 8 bases and J by 3 bases. The CDR3 is 16 amino acids. Here the CDR3 reads CASAPTGTIPNQPQHF. The CDR3 bases are TGTGCCAGCGCTCCGACAGGGACTATCCCCAATCAGCCCCAGCATTTT.

The rearrangement joins TRBV6-5 to TRBJ2-1; 10 nucleotides agree with TRBD2. Germline loops: CDR1 MNHEY, CDR2 SVGAGI. The CDR3 consists of 16 residues. Trimming cost V 2 bases and J 5 bases; bases outside gene matches: 6. CDR3 amino acids: CASSYPSGRPHNEQFF. The CDR3 bases are TGTGCCAGCAGTTACCCTAGCGGGAGACCACACAATGAGCAGTTCTTC.

In this sample, this clonotype turned up a few times. The chain is built from TRBV6-2 or TRBV6-3 and TRBJ1-1, with D unresolved. Germline assignment: CDR1 MNHEY and CDR2 SVGEGT. The V end was cut by 8 bases, the J end by 9 bases, with 4 bases between. CDR3 length: 8 amino acids. In DNA, the CDR3 is TGTGCCAGCGGGAAAGCTTTCTTT. As protein: CASGKAFF.

Many counts were recorded for this clonotype. This chain connects TRBV28 to TRBJ2-2, with 8 bases lining up with TRBD1. The J segment lost 4 bases and the V segment lost 4 bases, leaving 11 bases of the junction unmatched. The CDR3 is 17 residues long. The V gene's germline CDR1 is MDHEN and CDR2 SYDVKM. CDR3 sequence (DNA): TGTGCCAGCAGTTCCCTCACCGGGACAGGTCGCACCGGGGAGCTGTTTTTT. Encoded protein: CASSSLTGTGRTGELFF.

This clonotype was seen ten or more times. The J gene is TRBJ2-1, the V gene TRBV30; 11 nucleotides align to TRBD2. This CDR3 has 17 amino acids. Germline V CDR1 and CDR2: GTSNPN, SVGIG (reference sequence). V shed 0 bases and J 2 bases; nucleotides not matched to a gene: 6. DNA of the CDR3: TGTGCCTGGAGTGTACTTACTAGCGGGGGAGCCTACAATGAGCAGTTCTTC. It encodes CAWSVLTSGGAYNEQFF.

This clonotype was counted ten times or more. J is TRBJ2-3 and V is TRBV7-9; possibly TRBD2 for D (5 bases). The germline V and J ends were trimmed by 5 bases and 2 bases, with 20 bases remaining between them. The CDR3 loop spans 17 amino acids. Germline CDR1 is SEHNR and CDR2 is FQNEAQ (reference sequence). CDR3 residues: CASSDMNLGLYTDTQYF. DNA for the CDR3: TGTGCCAGCAGCGATATGAATCTCGGACTCTACACAGATACGCAGTATTTT.

This clonotype occurred many times. The rearrangement uses TRBV29-1 and TRBJ1-2; D might be TRBD1 (6 bases). V was pared by 5 bases and J by 2 bases, with 9 bases between. CDR1 and CDR2 (germline): SQVTM, ANQGSEA. The CDR3 is 12 amino acids. This chain's CDR3 is CSVRGQNYGYTF. CDR3 bases: TGCAGCGTTCGTGGACAGAACTATGGCTACACCTTC. Filled out from reference TRBV29-1 and TRBJ1-2, the complete variable domain reads SAVISQKPSRDICQRGTSLTIQCQVDSQVTMMFWYRQQPGQSLTLIATANQGSEATYESGFVIDKFPISRPNLTFSTLTVSNMSPEDSSIYLCSVRGQNYGYTFGSGTRLTVV.

The V and J genes are TRBV9 and TRBJ2-1; TRBD2 matches at 11 bases. The CDR3 has 15 amino acids. Germline V gene data show CDR1 as SGDLS and CDR2 as YYNGEE. Unmatched junction bases numbered 3, after V lost 3 bases and J lost 4 bases. The CDR3 protein is CASSDGTSGYNEQFF. The CDR3 DNA follows: TGTGCCAGCAGCGACGGGACTAGCGGTTACAATGAGCAGTTCTTC.